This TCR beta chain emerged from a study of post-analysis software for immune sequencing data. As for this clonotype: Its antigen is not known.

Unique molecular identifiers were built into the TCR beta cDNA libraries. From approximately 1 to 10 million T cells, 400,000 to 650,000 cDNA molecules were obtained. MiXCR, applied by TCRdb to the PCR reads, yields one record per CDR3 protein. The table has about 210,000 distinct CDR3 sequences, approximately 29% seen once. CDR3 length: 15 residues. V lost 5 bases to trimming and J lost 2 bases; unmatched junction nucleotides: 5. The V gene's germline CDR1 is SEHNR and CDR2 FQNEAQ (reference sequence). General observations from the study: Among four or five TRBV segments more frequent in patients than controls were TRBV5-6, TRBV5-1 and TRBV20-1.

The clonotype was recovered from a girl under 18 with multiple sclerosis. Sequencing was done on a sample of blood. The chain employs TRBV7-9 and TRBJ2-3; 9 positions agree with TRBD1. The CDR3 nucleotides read TGTGCCAGCAGCCTCACAGGGGGCAACACAGATACGCAGTATTTT. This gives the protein CASSLTGGNTDTQYF.